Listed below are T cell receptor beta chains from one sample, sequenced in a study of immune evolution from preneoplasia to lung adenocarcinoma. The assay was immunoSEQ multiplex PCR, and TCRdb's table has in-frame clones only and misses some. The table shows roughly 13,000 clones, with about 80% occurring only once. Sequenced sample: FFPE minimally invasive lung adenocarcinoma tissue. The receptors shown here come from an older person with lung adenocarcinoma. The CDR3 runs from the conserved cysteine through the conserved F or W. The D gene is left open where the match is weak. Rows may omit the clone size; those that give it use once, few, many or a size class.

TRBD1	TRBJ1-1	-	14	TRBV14	CASSRQGMNTEAFF	TGTGCCAGCAGCCGACAGGGTATGAACACTGAAGCTTTCTTT
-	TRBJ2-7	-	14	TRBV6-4	CASSPTTGSYEQYF	TGTGCCAGCAGTCCCACTACAGGGTCCTACGAGCAGTACTTC
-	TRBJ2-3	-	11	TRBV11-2	CASSLLDTQYF	TGTGCCAGCAGCTTACTAGATACGCAGTATTTT
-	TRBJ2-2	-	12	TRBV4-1	CASSQSTGELFF	TGCGCCAGCAGCCAATCAACCGGGGAGCTGTTTTTT
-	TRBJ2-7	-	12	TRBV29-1	CSASTLSYEQYF	TGCAGCGCATCGACCCTTAGCTACGAGCAGTACTTC
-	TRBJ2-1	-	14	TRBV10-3	CAISEWRGGNEQFF	TGTGCCATCAGTGAATGGCGGGGAGGTAATGAGCAGTTCTTC
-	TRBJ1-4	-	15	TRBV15	CATSRAKGLNEKLFF	TGTGCCACCAGCAGAGCAAAGGGTCTTAATGAAAAACTGTTTTTT
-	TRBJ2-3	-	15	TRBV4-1	CASSQSGERTDTQYF	TGCGCCAGCAGCCAATCTGGGGAGCGGACAGATACGCAGTATTTT
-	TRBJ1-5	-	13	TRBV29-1	CSVGEGMSQPQHF	TGCAGCGTTGGAGAGGGGATGAGTCAGCCCCAGCATTTT
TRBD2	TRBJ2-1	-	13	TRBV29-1	CSGGLAGLNEQFF	TGCAGCGGGGGACTAGCGGGACTCAATGAGCAGTTCTTC
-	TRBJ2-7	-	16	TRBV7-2	CASSLVERVGTYEQYF	TGTGCCAGCAGCTTAGTGGAGCGGGTGGGAACCTACGAGCAGTACTTC
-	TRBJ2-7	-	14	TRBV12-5	CASGPGGHSYEQYF	TGTGCTAGTGGTCCAGGGGGGCACTCCTACGAGCAGTACTTC
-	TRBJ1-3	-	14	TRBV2	CASSGGLSGNTIYF	TGTGCCAGCAGTGGGGGCCTCTCTGGAAACACCATATATTTT
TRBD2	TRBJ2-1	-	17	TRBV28	CASSSSGPGGQSNEQFF	TGTGCCAGCAGTTCCTCGGGACCGGGAGGACAAAGCAATGAGCAGTTCTTC
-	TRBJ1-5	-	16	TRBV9	CASSRDGTSSNQPQHF	TGTGCCAGCAGCCGTGACGGGACATCCAGCAATCAGCCCCAGCATTTT
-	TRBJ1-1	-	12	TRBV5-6	CASSLWNTEAFF	TGTGCCAGCAGCTTATGGAACACTGAAGCTTTCTTT
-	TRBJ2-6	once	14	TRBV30	CAWSIGSGANVLTF	TGTGCCTGGAGTATCGGCTCTGGGGCCAACGTCCTGACTTTC
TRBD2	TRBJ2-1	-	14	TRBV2	CASSALASVNEQFF	TGTGCCAGCAGTGCACTAGCGTCGGTCAATGAGCAGTTCTTC
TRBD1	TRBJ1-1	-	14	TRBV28	CASDRGLSTTEAFF	TGTGCCAGCGACAGGGGGCTGAGTACCACTGAAGCTTTCTTT
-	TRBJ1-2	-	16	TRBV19	CASSRAHTQENYGYTF	TGTGCCAGTAGTAGGGCACACACCCAGGAGAACTATGGCTACACCTTC
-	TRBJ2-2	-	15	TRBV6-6	CASSYGPTGTGELFF	TGTGCCAGCAGTTACGGGCCCACGGGGACCGGGGAGCTGTTTTTT
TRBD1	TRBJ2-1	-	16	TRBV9	CASSVATGGQGNEQFF	TGTGCCAGCAGCGTAGCTACAGGGGGGCAGGGCAATGAGCAGTTCTTC
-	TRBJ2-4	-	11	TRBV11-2	CASSASNIQYF	TGTGCCAGCAGCGCCAGTAACATTCAGTACTTC
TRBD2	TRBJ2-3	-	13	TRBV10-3	CATRTSGWDTQYF	TGTGCCACCAGGACTAGCGGGTGGGATACGCAGTATTTT
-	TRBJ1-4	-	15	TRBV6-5	CASSARTAHNEKLFF	TGTGCCAGCAGTGCCCGGACAGCGCATAATGAAAAACTGTTTTTT
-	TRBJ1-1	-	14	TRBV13	CASSPPNGGAEAFF	TGTGCCAGCAGCCCGCCCAACGGGGGCGCCGAGGCTTTCTTT
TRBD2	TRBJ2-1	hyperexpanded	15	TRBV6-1	CASSEVSGTRNEQFF	TGTGCCAGCAGTGAAGTAAGCGGGACGCGAAATGAGCAGTTCTTC
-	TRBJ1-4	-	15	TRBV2	CASSEFTGGFEKLFF	TGTGCCAGCAGTGAGTTTACAGGAGGGTTTGAGAAACTGTTTTTT
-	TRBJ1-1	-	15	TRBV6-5	CASSYSGPIGTEAFF	TGTGCCAGCAGTTACTCAGGGCCTATTGGGACTGAAGCTTTCTTT
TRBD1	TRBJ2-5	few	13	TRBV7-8	CASSGLGQATQYF	TGTGCCAGCAGCGGATTGGGACAGGCGACCCAGTACTTC
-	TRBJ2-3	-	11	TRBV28	CASSPEDTQYF	TGTGCCAGCAGTCCAGAGGATACGCAGTATTTT
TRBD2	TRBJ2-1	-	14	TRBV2	CASSGLAGVGEQFF	TGTGCCAGCAGTGGACTAGCGGGAGTCGGGGAGCAGTTCTTC
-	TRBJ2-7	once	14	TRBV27	CASSLSQGAYEQYF	TGTGCCAGCAGTTTATCTCAGGGTGCCTACGAGCAGTACTTC
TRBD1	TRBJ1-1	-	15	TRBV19	CASSIGDRVNTEAFF	TGTGCCAGTAGTATCGGGGACAGAGTGAACACTGAAGCTTTCTTT
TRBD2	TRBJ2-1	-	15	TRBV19	CASSIRLARDNEQFF	TGTGCCAGTAGTATCCGACTAGCGCGGGACAATGAGCAGTTCTTC
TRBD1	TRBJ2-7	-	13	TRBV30	CAWNRGLSYEQYF	TGTGCCTGGAACAGGGGGCTATCCTACGAGCAGTACTTC
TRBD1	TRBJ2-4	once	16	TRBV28	CASSSLGTGAKNIQYF	TGTGCCAGCAGTTCCCTCGGGACAGGGGCCAAAAACATTCAGTACTTC
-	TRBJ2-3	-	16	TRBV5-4	CASSTGGVPSTDTQYF	TGTGCCAGCAGCACGGGCGGGGTCCCGAGCACAGATACGCAGTATTTT
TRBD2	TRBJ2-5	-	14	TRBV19	CASSHTSGEETQYF	TGTGCCAGTAGCCACACTAGCGGGGAAGAGACCCAGTACTTC
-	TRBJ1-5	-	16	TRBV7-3	CASSLMPRGADQPQHF	TGTGCCAGCAGCTTAATGCCACGGGGGGCTGATCAGCCCCAGCATTTT
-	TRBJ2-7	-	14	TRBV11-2	CASSLTIIAYEAYF	TGTGCCAGCAGCTTAACCATAATAGCCTACGAGGCGTACTTC
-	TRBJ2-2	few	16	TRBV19	CASLRDDSAHTGELFF	TGTGCCAGCCTGAGGGATGACTCGGCGCATACCGGGGAGCTGTTTTTT
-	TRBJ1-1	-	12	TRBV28	CASSLVRAEAFF	TGTGCCAGCAGTTTAGTTCGGGCTGAAGCTTTCTTT
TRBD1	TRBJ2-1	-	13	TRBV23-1	CASSSRQGGEQFF	TGCGCCAGCAGTTCTAGACAGGGCGGGGAGCAGTTCTTC
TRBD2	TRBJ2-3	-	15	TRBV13	CASSSERTSGDTQYF	TGTGCCAGCAGCTCCGAAAGGACTAGCGGGGATACGCAGTATTTT
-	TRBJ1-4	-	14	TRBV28	CASNTSPTNEKLFF	TGTGCCAGTAACACCTCCCCAACTAATGAAAAACTGTTTTTT
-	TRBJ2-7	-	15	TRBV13	CASSLRQERPYEQYF	TGTGCCAGCAGCTTAAGACAAGAACGTCCCTACGAGCAGTACTTC
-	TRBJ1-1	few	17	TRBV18	CASSPPNSGTGGTEAFF	TGTGCCAGCTCACCACCCAACTCCGGGACCGGTGGCACTGAAGCTTTCTTT
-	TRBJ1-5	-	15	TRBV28	CASSSGVLGNQPQHF	TGTGCCAGCAGTTCTGGGGTTTTGGGCAATCAGCCCCAGCATTTT
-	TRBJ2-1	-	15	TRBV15	CATSRGGSKENEQFF	TGTGCCACCAGCAGAGGAGGGAGTAAGGAGAATGAGCAGTTCTTC
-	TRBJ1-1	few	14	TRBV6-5	CASGEDLMNTEAFF	TGTGCCAGCGGGGAGGATCTGATGAACACTGAAGCTTTCTTT
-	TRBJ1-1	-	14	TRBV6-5	CASSYSPESGEAFF	TGTGCCAGCAGTTACTCTCCAGAGAGCGGTGAAGCTTTCTTT
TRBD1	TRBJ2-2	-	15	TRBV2	CASSVQGAGTGELFF	TGTGCCAGCAGTGTCCAGGGGGCGGGCACCGGGGAGCTGTTTTTT
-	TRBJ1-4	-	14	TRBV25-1	CASQPPGSNEKLFF	TGTGCCAGCCAACCCCCCGGGTCTAATGAAAAACTGTTTTTT
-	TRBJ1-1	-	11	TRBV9	CASSGASEAFF	TGTGCCAGCAGCGGGGCTTCTGAAGCTTTCTTT
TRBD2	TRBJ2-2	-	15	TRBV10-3	CAISGLAGPTGELFF	TGTGCCATCAGTGGACTAGCGGGACCCACCGGGGAGCTGTTTTTT
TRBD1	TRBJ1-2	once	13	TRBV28	CASSRGQGGGYTF	TGTGCCAGCAGTAGGGGACAGGGGGGCGGCTACACCTTC
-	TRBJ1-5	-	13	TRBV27	CASSLKANQPQHF	TGTGCCAGCAGTTTGAAGGCAAATCAGCCCCAGCATTTT
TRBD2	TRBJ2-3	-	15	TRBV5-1	CASSSASGGTDTQYF	TGCGCCAGCAGCTCCGCTAGCGGGGGAACAGATACGCAGTATTTT
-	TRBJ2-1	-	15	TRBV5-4	CASSRPTGLSDEQFF	TGTGCCAGCAGCCGGCCGACTGGTCTGAGCGATGAGCAGTTCTTC